Listed below are T cell receptor beta chains from one sample, sequenced in a study of post-analysis software for immune sequencing data. TCRdb reprocessed the PCR reads via MiXCR and lists one record per CDR3 protein. The sample contains about 820,000 distinct CDR3 sequences, roughly 50% of which appear only once. Source material: blood. These receptors were taken from a girl aged 10-17 years with multiple sclerosis. CDR3s include the opening cysteine and the closing phenylalanine or tryptophan. The order of the fields is J gene, clone size, V gene, CDR3 protein. Not all rows give a size; the values are once, few, many and, for expanded clones, a class.

TRBJ1-2 - TRBV29-1 CSVSEGTDFSYGYTF
TRBJ1-1 - TRBV15 CATSREKAGEAFF
TRBJ2-4 - TRBV5-1 CASSLSVGLAKNIQYF
- - TRBV6-6 CASTAAGGREQYF
TRBJ2-1 few TRBV12-3/TRBV12-4 CASSPGTSAYNEQFF
TRBJ2-7 few TRBV5-1 CASSLKREGLSYEQYF
TRBJ2-1 - TRBV12-3/TRBV12-4 CASSARLAGGRHEQFF
TRBJ2-2 - TRBV27 CASSLEPHTNTGELFF
TRBJ2-7 - TRBV29-1 CSVGPSGIHEQYF
TRBJ2-7 many TRBV5-1 CASSLAQVSYEQYF
TRBJ2-3 few TRBV10-3 CAISDNLGADTQYF
TRBJ2-1 few TRBV7-9 CASSFPGQGTNEQFF
TRBJ2-3 once TRBV7-3 CASSLTAPWAGEGDTQYF